This T cell receptor beta chain appears in the sequencing data of a study of T cell repertoires in aging, cancer and after chemotherapy. Peripheral blood genomic DNA, not sorted cells or RNA, was the template. In its sample, this clonotype ranks as medium-sized. As yet, its antigen is unknown. A mixed TRB-A/B primer pool amplified rearranged TRB by multiplex touch-down PCR. TCRdb reanalysed the multiplex PCR reads using MiXCR and keeps one entry per CDR3 protein. The sample records about 2,200 distinct CDR3 sequences, around 24% being singletons. Study-level results: In cancer patients, declining TCR diversity with age involved lost richness and lost evenness. Median generation probability rose over the chemotherapy interval in each cancer cohort, suggesting rebound thymic output.

This sequence originates from a human donor with a solid tumor. The sequencing input was blood.

CDR3 sequence: CAISVYGQAQETQYF. In DNA form, the CDR3 reads TGTGCCATCAGTGTGTACGGACAAGCACAAGAGACCCAGTACTTC. The chain couples TRBV10-3 to TRBJ2-5; a weak D match, TRBD1 (5 bases). The CDR3 runs to 15 residues. Germline V lookup: CDR1 ENHRY, CDR2 SYGVKD. Trimming pared 4 bases from V and 2 bases from J, leaving 14 bases between.